This TCR beta chain was recovered during a study of T cell repertoires in cytomegalovirus infection. On the study more broadly: Public TCR beta signatures provided an indication of both CMV infection and a matching HLA type.

After removal of 2 bases from V and 1 base from J, the junction contained 7 bases not matched to a gene. The CDR3 is 16 amino acids. Germline V gene data show CDR1 as SGHDT and CDR2 as YYEEEE. Study-level points and caveats: HLA-C-restricted CMV clonotypes gave the most frequent clonotype in two of eight donors. Cumulative frequency of public TCR beta families picked out carriers of CMV plus the relevant HLA.

A remark on this clonotype: Its antigen remains unknown.

TCRdb passed the reads through MiXCR, listing each CDR3 protein once. The data contain 100,000 to 150,000 distinct CDR3 sequences, 20% to 30% of them seen just once; the ten biggest clones take up about 37%. This receptor was taken from a human donor in good health (CMV status not recorded). Some clones in this sample may be carry-over from other donors' samples. J is TRBJ2-7 and V is TRBV5-6, with TRBD1 identical over 9 bases. Sequencing input: PBMCs, sequenced either directly or after in vitro stimulation (not recorded which). The CDR3 region is CASSFLPGTGSYEQYF. For the CDR3, the DNA is TGTGCCAGCAGCTTTCTTCCCGGGACAGGGTCCTACGAGCAGTACTTC.